The source of this TCR beta chain is a study of beta chain features in type 1 diabetes. Whole-study results and caveats: There was a moderate but significant shortening of TCRB CDR3s in all four CD4+ subsets of Type 1 diabetes patients. Small HLA sub-analyses could not settle whether HLA shapes TCRB rearrangement.

The CDR3 is made up of 15 amino acids. V lost 1 base, J lost 8 bases, and 14 bases lay in between. Germline V gene data show CDR1 as SNHLY and CDR2 as FYNNEI. Expressed TCRB transcripts were sequenced after all isolated RNA was converted to cDNA. Data came from immunoSEQ multiplex PCR; TCRdb stores just in-frame clones and leaves some out. The sample has 300,000 to 450,000 clones, 9.6% seen once. Each donor gave one heparinised blood draw averaging approximately 120 mL. Central memory, naive, regulatory and stem cell-like memory CD4+ cells were sorted by CD45RO/CCR7/CD25/CD127/CD95/CD27. All of the sorted populations showed purity greater than 95%. The table lists this clone with many counts. The antigen remains undetermined.

This chain links TRBV2 with TRBJ1-4; maybe TRBD1 (6 bases). Sequencing used central memory CD4+ T cells from blood. The TCR originated in a young man with type 1 diabetes. CDR3 coding DNA: TGTGCCAGCAGTGAAGGAGGATACAGGGCCGAAAAACTGTTTTTT. Translating it yields CASSEGGYRAEKLFF.